What follows are 2 T cell receptor beta chains derived from one specimen sequenced in a study of cytomegalovirus exposure and HLA in healthy donors. PCR was performed using 60 Vbeta and 13 Jbeta primers. Sequencing was performed with immunoSEQ multiplex PCR; in TCRdb, only in-frame clones are kept and a portion is missing. The table records 180,000 or so clones, 75% to 80% of them present only once. Sequenced material: PBMCs. These receptors were collected from a man between 45 and 60 years old in good health and CMV-seropositive.

The V and J genes are TRBV28 and TRBJ2-7; maybe TRBD2 (5 bases). Germline CDR1 reads MDHEN; CDR2 reads SYDVKM. The CDR3 extends over 13 amino acids. V gave up 3 bases and J gave up 3 bases, with 9 bases separating them. This CDR3 reads CASSLVGDYEQYV. The CDR3 DNA reads as TGTGCCAGCAGTTTGGTCGGGGACTACGAGCAGTACGTC.

The rearrangement links TRBV6-1 to TRBJ1-2, with TRBD1 matching 7 bases. The CDR3 consists of 14 residues. The V gene's germline CDR1 is MNHNS and CDR2 SASEGT. Trimming cost V 6 bases and J 0 bases; bases outside gene matches: 4. In DNA form, the CDR3 reads TGTGCCAGCAGGAGGACAGGAACTAACTATGGCTACACCTTC. It encodes CASRRTGTNYGYTF.